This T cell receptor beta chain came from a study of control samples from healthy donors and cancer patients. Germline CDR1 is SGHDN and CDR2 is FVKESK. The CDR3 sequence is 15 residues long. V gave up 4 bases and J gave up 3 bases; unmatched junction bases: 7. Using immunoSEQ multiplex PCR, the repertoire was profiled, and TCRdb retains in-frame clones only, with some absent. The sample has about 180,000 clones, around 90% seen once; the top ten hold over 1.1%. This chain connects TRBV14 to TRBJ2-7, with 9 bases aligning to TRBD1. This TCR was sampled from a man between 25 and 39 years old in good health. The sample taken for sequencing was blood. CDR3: CASSPRTGAHYEQYF. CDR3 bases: TGTGCCAGCAGCCCGAGGACAGGGGCCCACTACGAGCAGTACTTC.